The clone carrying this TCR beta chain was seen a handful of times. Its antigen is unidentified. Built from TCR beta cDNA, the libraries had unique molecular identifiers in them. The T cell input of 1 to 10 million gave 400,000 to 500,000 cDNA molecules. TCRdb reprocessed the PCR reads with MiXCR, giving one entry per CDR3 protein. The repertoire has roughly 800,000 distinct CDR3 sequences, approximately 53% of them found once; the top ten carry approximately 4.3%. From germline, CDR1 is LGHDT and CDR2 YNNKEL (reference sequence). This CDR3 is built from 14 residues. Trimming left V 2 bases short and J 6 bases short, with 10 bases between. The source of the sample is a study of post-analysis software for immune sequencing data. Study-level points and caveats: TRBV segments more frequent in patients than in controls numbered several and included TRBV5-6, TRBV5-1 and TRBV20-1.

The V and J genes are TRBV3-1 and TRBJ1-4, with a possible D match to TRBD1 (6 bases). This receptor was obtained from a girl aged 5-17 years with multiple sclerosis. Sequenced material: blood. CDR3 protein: CASSQRTADEKLFF. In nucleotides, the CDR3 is TGTGCCAGCAGCCAACGGACAGCCGATGAAAAACTGTTTTTT.